The 12 T cell receptor beta chains below come from one sample, sequenced in a study of OX40 agonist ivuxolimab in advanced cancers. Produced via immunoSEQ multiplex PCR; TCRdb's table is partial and in-frame only. This sample carries about 36,000 clones, roughly 81% of them seen once, and the ten largest clones take approximately 22%. The material was CD4+ or CD8+ T cells sorted from blood, obtained in a trial of the OX40 agonist ivuxolimab. These TCRs come from an adult with an advanced solid tumor such as melanoma, head and neck, liver or kidney cancer.

The chain joins TRBV28 to TRBJ1-2; possible D gene TRBD1, 5 bases. Germline CDR1 MDHEN, CDR2 SYDVKM. The CDR3 extends over 11 amino acids. Trimming pared 4 bases from V and 7 bases from J, leaving 7 bases between. The CDR3 spells CASSSGTGYTF. Written as DNA, the CDR3 is TGTGCCAGCAGTTCGGGGACTGGCTACACCTTC.

The V and J genes are TRBV5-8 and TRBJ1-5; D unclear. The CDR3 has 15 amino acids. Germline V gives CDR1 SGHTS, CDR2 YDEGEE. V lost 0 bases and J 9 bases, leaving 16 bases between the germline ends. The CDR3 here is CASSLASQSISPQHF. CDR3 nucleotide sequence: TGTGCCAGCAGCTTGGCCTCTCAATCAATCTCGCCCCAGCATTTT.

The chain has TRBV11-3 and TRBJ2-2; D not resolved. This CDR3 is 12 amino acids long. The germline gives CDR1 SGHNT, CDR2 YENEEA. V lost 4 bases to trimming and J lost 5 bases, with 5 bases between them. The CDR3 nucleotides are TGTGCCAGCAGCTCGGTGACCGGGGAGCTGTTTTTT. Amino acid sequence: CASSSVTGELFF.

This clone was detected once. This rearrangement joins TRBV9 to TRBJ2-1; no clear D gene. The germline V and J ends were trimmed by 0 bases and 4 bases, with 11 bases remaining between them. Per the germline V gene, CDR1 is SGDLS and CDR2 is YYNGEE. The CDR3 contains 15 residues. The CDR3 reads CASSVGSPLYNEQFF. Here the CDR3 DNA reads TGTGCCAGCAGCGTAGGTAGCCCCCTTTACAATGAGCAGTTCTTC.

The chain recombines TRBV6-6 with TRBJ2-7, with D hard to call. Germline V gene data show CDR1 as MNHNY and CDR2 as SVGAGI (reference sequence). Trimming shortened V by 6 bases and J by 0 bases, and 12 bases separated the two germline ends. The CDR3 is made up of 14 amino acids. The CDR3 sequence is CASSPSKSSYEQYF. The CDR3 DNA follows: TGTGCCAGCAGCCCAAGCAAGAGCTCCTACGAGCAGTACTTC.

V is TRBV7-3 and J is TRBJ2-1, with TRBD2 as a possible D gene (6 bases). The V end lost 4 bases, the J end lost 5 bases, and 12 bases lay between the germline ends. This CDR3 spans 14 amino acids. The germline CDR1 and CDR2 sequences are SGHTA and FQGTGA. CDR3 sequence reads: CASSSGGAHNEQFF. In nucleotides, the CDR3 is TGTGCCAGCAGCTCGGGCGGGGCACACAATGAGCAGTTCTTC.

This clone was picked up a small number of times. The chain carries TRBV29-1 and TRBJ2-4, with D tentatively TRBD1 (5 bases). CDR1 and CDR2 (germline): SQVTM, ANQGSEA. CDR3 length: 11 amino acids. Trimming stripped 4 bases from V and 7 bases from J, with 8 bases between. The CDR3 region has the DNA TGCAGCGTTGTGACAGCGAACATTCAGTACTTC. This sequence encodes CSVVTANIQYF.

This clone was seen more than once but under ten times. V usage is TRBV29-1 and J usage is TRBJ2-5, with D possibly matching TRBD2 (5 bases). The CDR3 length is 15 residues. From germline, CDR1 is SQVTM and CDR2 ANQGSEA. Deletions cut 4 bases from V and 4 bases from J, with 19 bases between. The CDR3 loop reads CSVVAPEPSGETQYF. DNA for the CDR3: TGCAGCGTTGTAGCCCCGGAACCCAGCGGAGAGACCCAGTACTTC.

The V and J genes are TRBV9 and TRBJ2-7, with 7 bases lining up with TRBD1. CDR1 and CDR2 from the germline V gene are SGDLS and YYNGEE. V lost 3 bases to trimming and J lost 2 bases; unmatched junction nucleotides: 8. This CDR3 has 15 amino acids. CDR3 loop: CASSATGTATYEQYF. The DNA for the CDR3 is TGTGCCAGCAGCGCAACCGGGACAGCAACCTACGAGCAGTACTTC.

This clone was picked up one time. Here the CDR3 DNA reads TGTGCCAGCAGAACAGGGGATAACTATGGCTACACCTTC. It codes for CASRTGDNYGYTF. The chain employs TRBV6-5 and TRBJ1-2; TRBD1 matches at 7 bases. With 6 bases clipped from V and 1 base from J, the junction kept 2 bases outside the gene matches. The CDR3 has 13 amino acids. Germline CDR1 is MNHEY and CDR2 is SVGAGI.

The CDR3 reads CASGIDEQYF. DNA for the CDR3: TGTGCTAGTGGGATTGACGAGCAGTACTTC. This chain joins TRBV12-5 and TRBJ2-7; D gene uncertain. CDR1 is LGHNT, CDR2 FRNRAP, per germline. The CDR3 contains 10 residues. V was trimmed by 6 bases and J by 5 bases, leaving 5 bases between them.

The V call is TRBV5-1, the J call TRBJ1-1; D is undetermined. The V and J ends lost 4 bases and 6 bases respectively, with 10 bases between them. Germline V CDR1 and CDR2: SGHRS, YFSETQ. This CDR3 contains 12 residues. The CDR3 here is CASSRGLAEAFF. The CDR3, as DNA: TGCGCCAGCAGCCGGGGTTTGGCTGAAGCTTTCTTT.